These T cell receptor beta chains were read from a single sample in a study of metastatic and nonmetastatic thyroid tumors. Using MiXCR, TCRdb reanalyzed the PCR reads. The repertoire holds around 26,000 clones, with 15% as singletons. Sequencing input: blood. These receptors all stem from a female donor with papillary thyroid cancer or a benign thyroid nodule (not recorded which). Some clones in this sample may be carry-over from other donors' samples. The CDR3 runs from the conserved cysteine through the conserved F or W. A D gene is named only where the DNA matches it firmly. Only some rows state a clone size, as once, few, many or a class for expanded clones.

j_call v_call cdr3_length d_call clone_size cdr3_nt cdr3_aa
TRBJ2-3 TRBV24-1 19 TRBD2 many TGTGCCACCAGTGATCAAAGACTAGCGGGAGGGCCGGATGGAGATACGCAGTATTTT CATSDQRLAGGPDGDTQYF
TRBJ2-7 TRBV9 15 TRBD1 many TGTGCCAGCAGCGTCGAGGGACAGGGGGCACGGGAGCAGTACTTC CASSVEGQGAREQYF
TRBJ2-7 TRBV28 15 TRBD1 few TGTGCCATCAGTTTACGTGGACAGGCCCTCTACGAGCAGTACTTC CAISLRGQALYEQYF
TRBJ2-7 TRBV6-2/TRBV6-3 15 - many TGTGCCAGCGAGGGGAGAGGGAGGCCCGACGGGAGGCAGTACTTC CASEGRGRPDGRQYF
TRBJ2-2 TRBV4-1 17 TRBD2 - TGCGCCAGCAGCCAAGGTGGTAGCGGGAGGGCAACCGGGGAGCTGTTTTTT CASSQGGSGRATGELFF
TRBJ2-7 TRBV6-5 16 - medium-sized TGTGCCAGCAGTTACTCGGCCGGATTCAGCTCCTACGAGCAGTACTTC CASSYSAGFSSYEQYF
TRBJ2-7 TRBV7-2 15 TRBD2 - TGTGCCAGCAGCTTTCTAGCGGGAGAAGGTTACGAGCAGTACTTC CASSFLAGEGYEQYF
TRBJ1-2 TRBV11-2 15 TRBD1 - TGTGCCAGCATCGCGGGGTCAGGGGGTAACTATGGCTACACCTTC CASIAGSGGNYGYTF
TRBJ2-3 TRBV15 14 - many TGTGCCACCAGCCGCAGAGGGGGCACAGATACGCAGTATTTT CATSRRGGTDTQYF
TRBJ2-4 TRBV11-2 15 TRBD2 many TGTGCCAGCAGCGGACTAGCGGGAGCCAAAAACATTCAGTACTTC CASSGLAGAKNIQYF
TRBJ1-2 TRBV28 15 - many TGTGCCAGCAGGCCTCAGGGACGGTTTAACTATGGCTACACCTTC CASRPQGRFNYGYTF
TRBJ1-4 TRBV18 18 - many TGTGCCAGCTCACCGTCCGGCGGCAGGGGAGGTCTTGGTGAAAAACTGTTTTTT CASSPSGGRGGLGEKLFF
TRBJ2-3 TRBV6-9 16 TRBD2 - TGTGCCAGCAGTTATTTTAGCGGGGGGCGGGGAGATACGCAGTATTTT CASSYFSGGRGDTQYF
TRBJ2-1 TRBV5-5 16 TRBD1 many TGTGCCAGCAGCACCACCGGGACAGGGGCTTACAATGAGCAGTTCTTC CASSTTGTGAYNEQFF
TRBJ2-2 TRBV5-1 14 - many TGCGCCAGCAGCCCTTCAACAAGAACCGGGGAGCTGTTTTTT CASSPSTRTGELFF
TRBJ1-6 TRBV27 12 - few TGTGCCAGCAGTATTGCCGGGACACCCCTCCACTTT CASSIAGTPLHF
TRBJ2-1 TRBV6-2/TRBV6-3 12 - many TGTGCCAGCAGACTCCGAAGGGATGAGCAGTTCTTC CASRLRRDEQFF